This T cell receptor beta chain was obtained from a study of blood T cells in healthy people across ages. Trimming cost V 4 bases and J 2 bases; bases outside gene matches: 3. CDR1 and CDR2 from the germline V gene are SGHTA and FQGNSA. CDR3 size: 14 residues. Study-wide points: Greater diversity and more naive CD4+ cells were seen in long-lived donors than in aged donors. Donor CMV status was unknown, possibly confounding expanded clonotype changes.

Primed by a sample-barcoded 5' primer and a J-beta primer mix, a second PCR proceeded for about 6 to 12 cycles. TCRdb re-analysed the 5' RACE reads in MiXCR, keeping a single row per CDR3 protein. The sample has about 810,000 distinct CDR3 sequences, 35% to 40% seen once. Per sample, a minimum of 7 million PBMCs were isolated. With each sample, at least 5 micrograms of total RNA were extracted. This clonotype was detected many times. The antigen remains undetermined. V is TRBV7-2 and J is TRBJ2-3; 7 bases are a match to TRBD1. The TCR was taken from a man in his late teens or twenties in good health. The sequenced sample consisted of blood. CDR3 region: CASSSRGFTDTQYF. The CDR3 DNA sequence: TGTGCCAGCAGCTCCAGGGGGTTCACAGATACGCAGTATTTT.